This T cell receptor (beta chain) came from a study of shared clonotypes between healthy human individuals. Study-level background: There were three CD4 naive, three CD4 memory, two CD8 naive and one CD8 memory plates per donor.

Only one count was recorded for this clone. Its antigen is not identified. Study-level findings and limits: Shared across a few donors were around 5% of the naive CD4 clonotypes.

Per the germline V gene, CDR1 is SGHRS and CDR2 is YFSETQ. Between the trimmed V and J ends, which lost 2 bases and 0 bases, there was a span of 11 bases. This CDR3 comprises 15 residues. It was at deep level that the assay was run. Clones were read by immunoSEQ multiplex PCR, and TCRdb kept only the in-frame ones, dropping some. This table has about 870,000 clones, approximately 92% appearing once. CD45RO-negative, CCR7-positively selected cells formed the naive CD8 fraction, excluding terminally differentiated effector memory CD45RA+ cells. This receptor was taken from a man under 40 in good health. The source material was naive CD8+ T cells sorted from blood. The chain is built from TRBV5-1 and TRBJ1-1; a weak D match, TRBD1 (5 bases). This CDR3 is CASSLLTGMNTEAFF. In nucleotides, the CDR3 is TGCGCCAGCAGCTTACTAACAGGAATGAACACTGAAGCTTTCTTT.